The TCR beta chain described here comes from a study of T-cell memory formation after mild COVID-19. Each CDR3 protein gets one entry after TCRdb re-called the 5' RACE reads with MiXCR. The data hold hundreds of thousands of distinct CDR3 sequences, with about 20% observed a single time. V lost 5 bases and J 1 base, leaving 12 bases between the germline ends. The CDR3 runs 16 residues. The germline V gene encodes CDR1 LNHDA and CDR2 SQIVND (reference sequence). The rearrangement joins TRBV19 to TRBJ2-6; D may be TRBD1 (6 bases). What was sequenced was PBMCs or a T cell subset sorted from them (not recorded which). The receptor was derived from an adult woman who had mild COVID-19 (a few samples of this study predate the infection). Cell type and time point are not known. CDR3 residues: CASSFDQGSGANVLTF. The CDR3 DNA reads as TGTGCCAGTAGTTTCGATCAGGGGTCTGGGGCCAACGTCCTGACTTTC.